The rows below give T cell receptor beta chains drawn from one sample of a study of blood T cell repertoires in COVID-19. Produced via immunoSEQ multiplex PCR; TCRdb's table is partial and in-frame only. The table lists some 40,000 clones, approximately 80% of them singletons. Sequenced material: peripheral blood. The receptor source for this set is a human donor in a cohort sampled during active or convalescent COVID-19. The donor label of this sample is uncertain. Both conserved end residues are part of each CDR3. Each record gives: clone size, J gene, V gene, D gene, CDR3 protein, CDR3 DNA. A D gene is named only where the DNA matches it firmly. Rows may omit the clone size; those that give it use once, few, many or a size class.

>NA|TRBJ2-1|TRBV14|TRBD1
CASSQKVGTGSYNEQFF
TGTGCCAGCAGCCAAAAGGTTGGGACAGGGTCCTACAATGAGCAGTTCTTC
>NA|TRBJ2-3|TRBV27|NA
CASSFYSSSTDTQYF
TGTGCCAGCAGTTTTTACAGCTCTAGCACAGATACGCAGTATTTT
>NA|TRBJ1-1|TRBV11-3|NA
CASSLTAGTEAFF
TGTGCCAGCAGCCTAACGGCAGGCACTGAAGCTTTCTTT
>NA|TRBJ1-1|TRBV5-6|NA
CASSLAPTGGTEAFF
TGTGCCAGCAGCTTGGCCCCCACCGGTGGCACTGAAGCTTTCTTT
>few|TRBJ1-1|TRBV7-9|NA
CASSYGGSEAFF
TGTGCCAGCAGCTATGGTGGGAGTGAAGCTTTCTTT
>NA|TRBJ2-3|TRBV19|TRBD2
CASSIEATRGIDTQYF
TGTGCCAGTAGTATAGAAGCGACGCGGGGGATAGATACGCAGTATTTT
>NA|TRBJ1-5|TRBV29-1|TRBD1
CSAGQGNQPQHF
TGCAGCGCGGGACAGGGGAATCAGCCCCAGCATTTT
>NA|TRBJ2-1|TRBV4-3|TRBD2
CASSQAAGTSGTNEQFF
TGCGCCAGCAGCCAAGCAGCCGGGACTAGCGGGACAAATGAGCAGTTCTTC
>NA|TRBJ2-5|TRBV6-2/TRBV6-3|NA
CASSSFRALETQYF
TGTGCCAGCAGTTCATTCAGGGCCTTAGAGACCCAGTACTTC
>few|TRBJ1-1|TRBV3-1/TRBV3-2|NA
CASAGATEAFF
TGTGCCAGCGCAGGTGCCACTGAAGCTTTCTTT
>NA|TRBJ2-7|TRBV7-9|NA
CASSLGGESYEQYF
TGTGCCAGCAGCTTAGGGGGGGAGTCCTACGAGCAGTACTTC
>NA|TRBJ1-2|TRBV29-1|TRBD1
CSVGPGGFWGYTF
TGCAGCGTTGGGCCAGGGGGCTTTTGGGGCTACACCTTC
>NA|TRBJ2-6|TRBV5-4|NA
CASSYQDSGANVLTF
TGTGCCAGCAGTTACCAGGACTCTGGGGCCAACGTCCTGACTTTC
>NA|TRBJ2-5|TRBV30|TRBD2
CAWSTGTSAKETQYF
TGTGCCTGGAGTACCGGGACTAGCGCTAAAGAGACCCAGTACTTC
>NA|TRBJ2-2|TRBV11-3|TRBD1
CASGSRPTGGMRSTGELFF
TGTGCCAGCGGCTCCCGCCCGACAGGGGGCATGAGGTCAACCGGGGAGCTGTTTTTT
>NA|TRBJ2-2|TRBV19|TRBD2
CASRNGRATGELFF
TGTGCCAGTAGAAACGGGAGGGCCACCGGGGAGCTGTTTTTT
>NA|TRBJ1-5|TRBV27|TRBD1
CASSLTGDNQPQHF
TGTGCCAGCAGTCTAACAGGGGACAATCAGCCCCAGCATTTT
>NA|TRBJ1-2|TRBV19|TRBD1
CASSPGQGAWGYTF
TGTGCCAGTAGTCCCGGACAGGGGGCGTGGGGCTACACCTTC
>NA|TRBJ1-2|TRBV7-2|NA
CASSFSDSYGYTF
TGTGCCAGCAGCTTTTCAGACAGCTATGGCTACACCTTC
>NA|TRBJ1-5|TRBV24-1|NA
CATSDSSWGGGQTQHF
TGTGCCACCAGTGATTCCTCGTGGGGGGGAGGCCAGACCCAGCATTTT
>NA|TRBJ2-7|TRBV11-3|TRBD1
CASRTGDYEQYF
TGTGCCAGCCGCACAGGGGACTACGAGCAGTACTTC
>NA|TRBJ2-2|TRBV7-2|NA
CASSFLGHTGELFF
TGTGCCAGCAGCTTTCTAGGTCACACCGGGGAGCTGTTTTTT
>many|TRBJ2-5|TRBV24-1|TRBD2
CATGGLAGLQETQYF
TGTGCCACCGGGGGGCTAGCGGGACTTCAAGAGACCCAGTACTTC
>NA|TRBJ1-6|TRBV6-5|TRBD1
CASRQPQGAASPLHF
TGTGCCAGCAGACAACCGCAGGGGGCGGCTTCACCCCTCCACTTT
>NA|TRBJ2-3|TRBV11-3|TRBD2
CASSPRRGADTQYF
TGTGCCAGCAGCCCCAGGCGGGGGGCAGATACGCAGTATTTT
>NA|TRBJ2-5|TRBV5-1|TRBD2
CASSFRTSGEGETQYF
TGCGCCAGCAGCTTCCGGACTAGCGGGGAGGGCGAGACCCAGTACTTC
>once|TRBJ2-7|TRBV6-2/TRBV6-3|NA
CASSYSGGGDEQYF
TGTGCCAGCAGTTACTCGGGAGGGGGAGACGAGCAGTACTTC
>NA|TRBJ2-2|TRBV18|NA
CASSQGLANTGELFF
TGTGCCAGCTCACAGGGACTTGCGAACACCGGGGAGCTGTTTTTT
>NA|TRBJ2-2|TRBV24-1|NA
CATQPSGTPLTGELFF
TGTGCCACCCAGCCGTCCGGGACACCCCTGACCGGGGAGCTGTTTTTT
>once|TRBJ1-3|TRBV7-9|NA
CASSLALTGSGNTIYF
TGTGCCAGCAGCTTAGCGCTAACAGGGTCTGGAAACACCATATATTTT
>NA|TRBJ2-3|TRBV30|NA
CAWSVGGDTQYF
TGTGCCTGGAGTGTAGGCGGAGATACGCAGTATTTT
>NA|TRBJ2-3|TRBV11-3|NA
CASSSRSGSTDTQYF
TGTGCCAGCAGCTCCCGGAGCGGGAGCACAGATACGCAGTATTTT
>NA|TRBJ1-2|TRBV20-1|NA
CSASGILGDYGYTF
TGCAGTGCTAGTGGGATCTTAGGGGACTATGGCTACACCTTC
>NA|TRBJ1-4|TRBV28|NA
CATTRFATNEKLFF
TGTGCCACTACGCGATTTGCAACTAATGAAAAACTGTTTTTT
>NA|TRBJ2-7|TRBV4-2|TRBD2
CASSRGTSGSYEQYF
TGTGCCAGCAGCAGGGGGACTAGCGGATCCTACGAGCAGTACTTC
>NA|TRBJ2-3|TRBV24-1|TRBD2
CATSDPSVGLAGYTDTQYF
TGTGCCACCAGTGACCCTTCTGTGGGACTAGCGGGATACACAGATACGCAGTATTTT
>NA|TRBJ2-7|TRBV27|TRBD1
CASSLRGDRGRAEQYF
TGTGCCAGCAGTTTAAGGGGGGACAGGGGAAGGGCCGAGCAGTACTTC
>NA|TRBJ2-1|TRBV24-1|TRBD2
CATSDSGTSGGNEQFF
TGTGCCACCAGTGATTCTGGTACTAGCGGGGGCAATGAGCAGTTCTTC
>NA|TRBJ1-2|TRBV6-4|TRBD1
CASSTDRVLDYGYTF
TGTGCCAGCAGTACCGACAGGGTTTTAGACTATGGCTACACCTTC
>NA|TRBJ2-2|TRBV30|TRBD2
CAWSEGGSGTGELFF
TGTGCCTGGAGTGAGGGCGGGAGCGGCACCGGGGAGCTGTTTTTT
>NA|TRBJ2-7|TRBV2|TRBD1
CASSITGDDEQYF
TGTGCCAGCTCCATTACAGGGGATGACGAGCAGTACTTC
>NA|TRBJ2-5|TRBV12-3/TRBV12-4|NA
CASSRSRETQYF
TGTGCCAGCAGTCGTTCGAGGGAGACCCAGTACTTC
>NA|TRBJ1-2|TRBV30|NA
CAWDLGQGSYTF
TGTGCCTGGGATCTTGGTCAGGGGAGCTACACCTTC
>once|TRBJ2-3|TRBV11-2|NA
CASSPLAGATDTQYF
TGTGCCAGCAGCCCCTTGGCGGGGGCAACAGATACGCAGTATTTT
>NA|TRBJ2-7|TRBV11-3|TRBD1
CASSLGQGWYEQYF
TGTGCCAGCAGCCTGGGACAGGGATGGTACGAGCAGTACTTC
>large|TRBJ1-5|TRBV25-1|TRBD1
CASSNRTGGEPQHF
TGTGCCAGCAGTAACCGGACAGGGGGGGAGCCCCAGCATTTT
>NA|TRBJ2-5|TRBV3-1/TRBV3-2|NA
CASSHGGTVKETQYF
TGTGCCAGCAGCCATGGGGGGACAGTCAAAGAGACCCAGTACTTC
>NA|TRBJ2-3|TRBV29-1|TRBD2
CSVERGGDTQYF
TGCAGCGTTGAGCGCGGGGGGGATACGCAGTATTTT
>NA|TRBJ1-2|TRBV10-3|TRBD1
CAIRFSGQGVDGYTF
TGTGCCATCAGATTCTCCGGACAGGGGGTGGATGGCTACACCTTC
>NA|TRBJ2-5|TRBV19|NA
CASRQSGETQYF
TGTGCCAGTAGACAGTCCGGCGAGACCCAGTACTTC
>NA|TRBJ1-5|TRBV21-1|NA
CASSKGSGQGGSNQPQHF
TGTGCCAGCAGCAAAGGCTCGGGACAGGGGGGGAGCAATCAGCCCCAGCATTTT
>NA|TRBJ1-1|TRBV5-4|TRBD1
CASSAPGQGEAFF
TGTGCCAGCAGCGCTCCCGGACAGGGTGAAGCTTTCTTT
>NA|TRBJ2-7|TRBV12-5|NA
CASGLTYEQYF
TGTGCTAGTGGTCTTACATACGAGCAGTACTTC
>medium-sized|TRBJ2-7|TRBV18|NA
CASSSRDTDYEQYF
TGTGCCAGCTCAAGCCGGGACACCGACTACGAGCAGTACTTC
>NA|TRBJ1-6|TRBV19|TRBD1
CASSLRDRDNSPLHF
TGTGCCAGTAGTCTCCGGGACAGGGACAATTCACCCCTCCACTTT
>NA|TRBJ2-7|TRBV5-1|TRBD2
CASSFTTSGGREQYF
TGCGCCAGCAGCTTCACAACTAGCGGGGGGCGGGAGCAGTACTTC
>NA|TRBJ2-1|TRBV11-3|NA
CASRSSFGQFF
TGTGCCAGCAGATCTAGCTTTGGGCAATTCTTC
>NA|TRBJ1-4|TRBV27|NA
CASSLTPDNEKLFF
TGTGCCAGCAGTTTAACGCCAGATAATGAAAAACTGTTTTTT
>few|TRBJ1-1|TRBV30|NA
CAWNPGNTEAFF
TGTGCCTGGAATCCGGGTAACACTGAAGCTTTCTTT